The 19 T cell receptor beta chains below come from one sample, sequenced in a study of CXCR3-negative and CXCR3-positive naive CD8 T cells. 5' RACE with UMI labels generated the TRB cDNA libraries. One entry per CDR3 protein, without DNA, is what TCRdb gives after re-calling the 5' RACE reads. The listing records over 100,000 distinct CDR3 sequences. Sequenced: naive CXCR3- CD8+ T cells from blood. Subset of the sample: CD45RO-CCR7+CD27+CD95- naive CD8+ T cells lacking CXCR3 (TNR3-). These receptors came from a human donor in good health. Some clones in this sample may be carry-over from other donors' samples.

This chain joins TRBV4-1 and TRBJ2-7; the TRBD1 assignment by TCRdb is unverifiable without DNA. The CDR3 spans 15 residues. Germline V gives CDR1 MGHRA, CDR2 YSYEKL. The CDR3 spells CASSPLQGGDYEQYF.

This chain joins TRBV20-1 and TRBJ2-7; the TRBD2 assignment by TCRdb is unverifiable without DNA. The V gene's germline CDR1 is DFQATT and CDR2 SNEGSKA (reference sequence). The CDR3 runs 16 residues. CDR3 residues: CSARGPPVGTSYEQYF.

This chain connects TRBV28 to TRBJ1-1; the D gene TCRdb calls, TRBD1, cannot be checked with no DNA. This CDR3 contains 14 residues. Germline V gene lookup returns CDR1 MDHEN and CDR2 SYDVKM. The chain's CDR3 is CASSLRGVKTEAFF. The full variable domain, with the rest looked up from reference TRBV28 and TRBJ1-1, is DVKVTQSSRYLVKRTGEKVFLECVQDMDHENMFWYRQDPGLGLRLIYFSYDVKMKEKGDIPEGYSVSREKKERFSLILESASTNQTSMYLCASSLRGVKTEAFFGQGTRLTVV.

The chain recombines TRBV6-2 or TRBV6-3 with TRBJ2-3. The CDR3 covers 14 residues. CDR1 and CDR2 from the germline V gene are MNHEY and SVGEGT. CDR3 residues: CASTLLELEDTQYF.

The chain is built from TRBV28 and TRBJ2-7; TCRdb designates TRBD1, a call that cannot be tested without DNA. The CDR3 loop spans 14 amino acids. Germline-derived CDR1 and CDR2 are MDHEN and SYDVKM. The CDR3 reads CASSLTGPSYEQYF.

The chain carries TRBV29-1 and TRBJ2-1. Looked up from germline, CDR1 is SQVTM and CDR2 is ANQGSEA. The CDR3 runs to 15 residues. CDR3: CSVEDQTSSYNEQFF.

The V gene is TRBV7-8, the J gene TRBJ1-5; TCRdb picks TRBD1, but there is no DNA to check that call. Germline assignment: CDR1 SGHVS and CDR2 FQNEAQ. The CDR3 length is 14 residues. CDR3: CASSLTGWDQPQHF.

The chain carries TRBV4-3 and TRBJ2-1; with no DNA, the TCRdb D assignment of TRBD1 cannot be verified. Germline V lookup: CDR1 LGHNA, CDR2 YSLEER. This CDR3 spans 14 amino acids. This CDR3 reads CASSHRDSNNEQFF.

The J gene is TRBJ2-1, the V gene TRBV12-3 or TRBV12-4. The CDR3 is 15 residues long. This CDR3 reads CASSMERGSYNEQFF.

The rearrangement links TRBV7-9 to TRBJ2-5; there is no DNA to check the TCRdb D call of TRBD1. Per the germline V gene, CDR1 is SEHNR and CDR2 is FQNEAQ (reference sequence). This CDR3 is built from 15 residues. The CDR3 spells CASSLPGTTKETQYF.

Here the CDR3 reads CSGGPTPLSGNEQFF. The chain is built from TRBV29-1 and TRBJ2-1; with no DNA, the TCRdb D assignment of TRBD1 cannot be verified. The length of the CDR3 is 15 residues. CDR1 is SQVTM and CDR2 is ANQGSEA in the germline V gene.

CDR3 loop: CASSPEGYADTQYF. This sequence joins TRBV7-3 and TRBJ2-3; TCRdb selects TRBD1, and the lack of DNA leaves this call unchecked. This CDR3 contains 14 residues. Per germline, CDR1 SGHTA and CDR2 FQGTGA.

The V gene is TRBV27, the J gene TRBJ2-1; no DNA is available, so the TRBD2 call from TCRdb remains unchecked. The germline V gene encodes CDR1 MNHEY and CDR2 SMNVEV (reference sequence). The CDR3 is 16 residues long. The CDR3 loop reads CASSLWSSGRSNEQFF.

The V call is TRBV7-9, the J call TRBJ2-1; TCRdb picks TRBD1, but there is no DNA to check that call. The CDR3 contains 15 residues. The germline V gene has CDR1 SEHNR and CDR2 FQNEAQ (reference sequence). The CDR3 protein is CASSSPGQGNNEQFF.

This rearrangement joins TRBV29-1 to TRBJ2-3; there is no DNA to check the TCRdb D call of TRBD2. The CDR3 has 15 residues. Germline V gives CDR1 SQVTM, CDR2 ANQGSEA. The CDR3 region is CSVPRLTTSTDTQYF.

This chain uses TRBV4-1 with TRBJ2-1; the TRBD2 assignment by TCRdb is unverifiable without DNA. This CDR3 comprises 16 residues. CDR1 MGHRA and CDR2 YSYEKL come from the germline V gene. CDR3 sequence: CASSYGLAGDLDEQFF.

The CDR3 sequence: CASRGDRGYEQYF. The chain has TRBV7-9 and TRBJ2-7; absent DNA, TCRdb's TRBD1 call cannot be checked. The CDR3 loop spans 13 amino acids. CDR1 and CDR2 (germline): SEHNR, FQNEAQ (reference sequence).

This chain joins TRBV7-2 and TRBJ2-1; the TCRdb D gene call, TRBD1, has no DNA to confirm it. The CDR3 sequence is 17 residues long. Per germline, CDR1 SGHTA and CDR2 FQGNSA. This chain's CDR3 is CASSTFPQGGATNEQFF.

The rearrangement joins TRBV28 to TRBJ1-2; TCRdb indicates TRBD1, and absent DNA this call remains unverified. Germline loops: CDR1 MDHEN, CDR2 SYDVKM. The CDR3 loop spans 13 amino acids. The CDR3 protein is CASSLGGNYGYTF.